Below, 8 T cell receptor beta chains from the same sample are listed, as sequenced in a study of T cells expressing NK-cell markers. From its re-call of the 5' RACE reads, TCRdb lists each CDR3 protein once, without DNA. Here the sample table reports 350,000 to 500,000 distinct CDR3 sequences. Sequencing used blood T cells: a sorted CD56 or NKG2C T cell subset, CD4+ or CD8+ T cells, or bulk PBMC T cells (not recorded which). These receptors originate from a woman between 18 and 70 years old in good health.

The chain combines TRBV29-1 with TRBJ2-3; absent DNA, TCRdb's TRBD1 call cannot be checked. Germline CDR1 SQVTM, CDR2 ANQGSEA. The CDR3 is made up of 14 amino acids. This chain's CDR3 is CSVRDGDSTDTQYF.

The chain joins TRBV5-1 to TRBJ2-3. Germline-derived CDR1 and CDR2 are SGHRS and YFSETQ. The CDR3 contains 15 residues. CDR3: CASSPSLPITDTQYF.

The chain carries TRBV4-3 and TRBJ2-5; TCRdb calls TRBD2, which cannot be checked without DNA. From germline, CDR1 is LGHNA and CDR2 YSLEER. This CDR3 is 15 amino acids long. The CDR3 sequence is CASSQDSGSQETQYF.

The rearrangement uses TRBV3-1 and TRBJ2-7; TCRdb picks TRBD1, but there is no DNA to check that call. The CDR3 spans 15 residues. Per the germline V gene, CDR1 is LGHDT and CDR2 is YNNKEL (reference sequence). Here the CDR3 reads CASSQLQGPSYEQYF.

The chain carries TRBV20-1 and TRBJ2-7; TCRdb's D call, TRBD1, is unchecked because there is no DNA. Germline CDR1 is DFQATT and CDR2 is SNEGSKA (reference sequence). The CDR3 has 13 amino acids. CDR3 sequence reads: CSATPGQAYEQYF.

The J gene is TRBJ1-6, the V gene TRBV28. CDR1 and CDR2 from the germline V gene are MDHEN and SYDVKM. The CDR3 is made up of 14 amino acids. This chain's CDR3 is CASSFRGHNSPLHF. The whole variable domain, remainder taken from reference TRBV28 and TRBJ1-6, is DVKVTQSSRYLVKRTGEKVFLECVQDMDHENMFWYRQDPGLGLRLIYFSYDVKMKEKGDIPEGYSVSREKKERFSLILESASTNQTSMYLCASSFRGHNSPLHFGNGTRLTVT.

The V gene is TRBV24-1, the J gene TRBJ2-1; TCRdb proposes TRBD2, but this gene call is untestable without DNA. This CDR3 spans 16 amino acids. Germline lookup yields CDR1 KGHDR and CDR2 SFDVKD. CDR3 loop: CATSDRSGGAINEQFF.

This chain joins TRBV4-3 and TRBJ2-3; TCRdb picks TRBD1, but there is no DNA to check that call. Germline assignment: CDR1 LGHNA and CDR2 YSLEER. This CDR3 is built from 13 residues. This CDR3 reads CASSQDGGDTQYF.